What follows are 4 T cell receptor beta chains derived from one specimen sequenced in a study of Graves' ophthalmopathy and Graves' hyperthyroidism. Amplified TCR beta CDR3 regions were obtained using RNA transcripts as template. After a first-round RT-PCR with HTBI primers, a second-round multiplex PCR was run. One entry per CDR3 protein results from TCRdb running MiXCR on the multiplex PCR reads. The table lists some 370,000 distinct CDR3 sequences, about 18% of them singletons. The material sequenced was peripheral blood. These receptors originate from an adult woman with stable Graves' hyperthyroidism.

A word on this clonotype: The junction does not match germline at one end; this may be a read error. This rearrangement joins TRBV11-2 to TRBJ2-5; D call uncertain. The CDR3 spans 14 residues. Germline CDR1 and CDR2: SGHAT and FQNNGV. Here the CDR3 reads CVSSLRPAQETQYF. As DNA, the CDR3 is TGTGTCAGCAGCTTACGGCCAGCACAAGAGACCCAGTACTTC.

Remarks on this clonotype: An end of the junction does not agree with germline; a read error may underlie this. The rearrangement joins TRBV6-1 to TRBJ2-7, with D maybe TRBD2 (5 bases). Germline values: CDR1 MNHNS, CDR2 SASEGT. This CDR3 is 14 amino acids long. DNA of the CDR3: TGTGCCAGCAGACTGACTATCGGGGATTACGATCAGTACTTC. The encoded protein is CASRLTIGDYDQYF.

This clonotype was counted many times. A much larger clone lies one base from this, so it may be a read error. V gene TRBV6-6 combines with J gene TRBJ2-5; D is undetermined. The ends were cut back, 1 base at V and 5 bases at J, with 2 bases in the middle. CDR3 length equals 11 residues. The germline V gene has CDR1 MNHNY and CDR2 SVGAGI (reference sequence). DNA for the CDR3: TGTGCCAGCAGTTACTGGGAGACCCAGTACTTC. This translates into CASSYWETQYF.

This clonotype was detected ten times or more. CDR3 sequence reads: CASSPALQGNSYEQYF. The CDR3, as DNA: TGCGCCAGCAGTCCCGCCCTACAGGGAAACTCCTACGAGCAGTACTTC. The genes are TRBV4-1 and TRBJ2-7, with D possibly being TRBD1 (6 bases). The germline gives CDR1 MGHRA, CDR2 YSYEKL. This CDR3 comprises 16 residues. V lost 6 bases, J lost 0 bases, and 18 bases lay in between.